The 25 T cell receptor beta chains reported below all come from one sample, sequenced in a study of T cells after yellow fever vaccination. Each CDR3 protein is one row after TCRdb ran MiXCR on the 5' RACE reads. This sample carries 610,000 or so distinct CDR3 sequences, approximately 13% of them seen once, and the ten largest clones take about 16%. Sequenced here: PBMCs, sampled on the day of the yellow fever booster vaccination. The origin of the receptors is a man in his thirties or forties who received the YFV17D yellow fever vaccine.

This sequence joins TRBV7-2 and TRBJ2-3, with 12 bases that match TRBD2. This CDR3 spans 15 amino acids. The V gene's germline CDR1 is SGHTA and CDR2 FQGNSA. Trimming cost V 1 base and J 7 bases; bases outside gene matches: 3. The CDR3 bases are TGTGCCAGCAGCTTAGGGACTAGCGGGACTTATACGCAGTATTTT. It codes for CASSLGTSGTYTQYF.

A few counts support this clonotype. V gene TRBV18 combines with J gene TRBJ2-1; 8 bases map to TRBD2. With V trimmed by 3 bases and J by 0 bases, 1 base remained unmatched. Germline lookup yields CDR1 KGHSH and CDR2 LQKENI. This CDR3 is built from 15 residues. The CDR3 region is CASSPGLDSYNEQFF. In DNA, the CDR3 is TGTGCCAGCTCACCGGGACTAGACTCCTACAATGAGCAGTTCTTC.

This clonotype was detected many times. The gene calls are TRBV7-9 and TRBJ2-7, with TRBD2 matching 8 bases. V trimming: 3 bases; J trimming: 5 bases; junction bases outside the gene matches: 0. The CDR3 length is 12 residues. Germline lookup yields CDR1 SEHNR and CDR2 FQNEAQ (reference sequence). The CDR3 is CASSLTSDEQYF. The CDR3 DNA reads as TGTGCCAGCAGCTTGACTAGCGACGAGCAGTACTTC.

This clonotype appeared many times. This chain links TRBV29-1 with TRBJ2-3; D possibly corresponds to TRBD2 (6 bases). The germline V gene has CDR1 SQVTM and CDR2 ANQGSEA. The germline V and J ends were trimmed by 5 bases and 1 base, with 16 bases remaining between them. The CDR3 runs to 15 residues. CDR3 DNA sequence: TGCAGCGTTCGTGGGGGGTATACTGGCACAGATACGCAGTATTTT. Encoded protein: CSVRGGYTGTDTQYF.

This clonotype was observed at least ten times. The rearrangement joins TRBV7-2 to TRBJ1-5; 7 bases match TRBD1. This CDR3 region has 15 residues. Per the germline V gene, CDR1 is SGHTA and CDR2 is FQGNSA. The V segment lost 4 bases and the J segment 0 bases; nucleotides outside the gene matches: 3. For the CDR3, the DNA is TGTGCCAGCAGCTCCGGGACAGATAGCAATCAGCCCCAGCATTTT. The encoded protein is CASSSGTDSNQPQHF.

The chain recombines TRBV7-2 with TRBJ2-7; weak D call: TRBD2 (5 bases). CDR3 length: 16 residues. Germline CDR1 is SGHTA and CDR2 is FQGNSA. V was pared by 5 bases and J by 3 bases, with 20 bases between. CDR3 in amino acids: CASSPGLSAEFYEQYF. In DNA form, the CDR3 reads TGTGCCAGCAGCCCTGGACTGTCCGCCGAATTCTACGAGCAGTACTTC. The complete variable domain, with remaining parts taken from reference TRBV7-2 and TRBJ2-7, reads GAGVSQSPSNKVTEKGKDVELRCDPISGHTALYWYRQSLGQGLEFLIYFQGNSAPDKSGLPSDRFSAERTGGSVSTLTIQRTQQEDSAVYLCASSPGLSAEFYEQYFGPGTRLTVT.

This CDR3 is CASRGAGRNQPQHF. The CDR3 region has the DNA TGTGCCAGCAGGGGAGCGGGGCGCAATCAGCCCCAGCATTTT. V gene TRBV6-1 combines with J gene TRBJ1-5; D is possibly TRBD1 (5 bases). The CDR3 is made up of 14 amino acids. The V end lost 6 bases, the J end lost 2 bases, and 11 bases lay between the germline ends. Germline lookup yields CDR1 MNHNS and CDR2 SASEGT.

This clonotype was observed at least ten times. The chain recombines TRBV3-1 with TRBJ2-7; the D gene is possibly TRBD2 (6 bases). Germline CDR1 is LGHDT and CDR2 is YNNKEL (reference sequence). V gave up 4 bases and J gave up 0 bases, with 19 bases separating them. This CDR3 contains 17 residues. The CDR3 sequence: CASSLGTSGLHSYEQYF. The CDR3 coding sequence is TGTGCCAGCAGCCTGGGAACGAGCGGGCTGCACTCCTACGAGCAGTACTTC.

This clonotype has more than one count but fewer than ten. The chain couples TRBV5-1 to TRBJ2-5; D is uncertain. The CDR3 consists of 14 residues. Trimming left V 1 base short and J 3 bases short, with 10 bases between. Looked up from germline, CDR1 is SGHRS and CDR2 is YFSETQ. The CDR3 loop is CASSLLVAEETQYF. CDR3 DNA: TGCGCCAGCAGCTTGCTGGTAGCTGAAGAGACCCAGTACTTC.

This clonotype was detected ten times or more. For the CDR3, the DNA is TGCGCCAGCAGCTGGAATACGGCCTCAGCCGGGGAGCTGTTTTTT. It yields the protein CASSWNTASAGELFF. The V call is TRBV5-1, the J call TRBJ2-2; D unresolved. The V end lost 3 bases, the J end lost 6 bases, and 15 bases lay between the germline ends. CDR1 SGHRS and CDR2 YFSETQ come from the germline V gene. The CDR3 length is 15 residues.

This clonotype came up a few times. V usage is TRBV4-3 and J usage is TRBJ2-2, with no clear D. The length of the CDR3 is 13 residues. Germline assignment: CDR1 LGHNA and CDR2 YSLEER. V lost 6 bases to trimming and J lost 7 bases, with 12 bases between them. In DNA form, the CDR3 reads TGCGCCAGCAGAAGGAATAAGATCGGGGAGCTGTTTTTT. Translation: CASRRNKIGELFF.

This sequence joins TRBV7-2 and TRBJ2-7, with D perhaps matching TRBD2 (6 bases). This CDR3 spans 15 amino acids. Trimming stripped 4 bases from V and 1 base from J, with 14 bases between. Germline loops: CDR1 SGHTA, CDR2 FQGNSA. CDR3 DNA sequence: TGTGCCAGCAGCTCCCCAGGCGGGACTTCCTACGAGCAGTACTTC. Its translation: CASSSPGGTSYEQYF. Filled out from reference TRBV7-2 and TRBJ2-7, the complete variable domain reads GAGVSQSPSNKVTEKGKDVELRCDPISGHTALYWYRQSLGQGLEFLIYFQGNSAPDKSGLPSDRFSAERTGGSVSTLTIQRTQQEDSAVYLCASSSPGGTSYEQYFGPGTRLTVT.

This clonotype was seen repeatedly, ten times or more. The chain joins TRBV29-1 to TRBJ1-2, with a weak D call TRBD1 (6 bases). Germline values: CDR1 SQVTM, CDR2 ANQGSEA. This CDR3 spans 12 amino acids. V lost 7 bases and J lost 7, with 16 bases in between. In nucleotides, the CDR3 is TGCAGCGGGGTCAGCGGGGGCACTGGCTACACCTTC. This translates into CSGVSGGTGYTF.

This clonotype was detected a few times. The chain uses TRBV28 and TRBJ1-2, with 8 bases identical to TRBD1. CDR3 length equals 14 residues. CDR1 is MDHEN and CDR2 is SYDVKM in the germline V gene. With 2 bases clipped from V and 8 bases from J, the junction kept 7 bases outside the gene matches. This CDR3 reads CASSLGRGQFGYTF. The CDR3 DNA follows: TGTGCCAGCAGTTTAGGCAGGGGGCAGTTCGGCTACACCTTC.

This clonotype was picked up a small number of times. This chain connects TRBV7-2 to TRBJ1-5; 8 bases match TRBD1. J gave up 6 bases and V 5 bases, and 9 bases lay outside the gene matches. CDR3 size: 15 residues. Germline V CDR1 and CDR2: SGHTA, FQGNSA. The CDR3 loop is CASSPRTGFGQPQHF. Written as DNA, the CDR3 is TGTGCCAGCAGCCCTAGGACAGGGTTTGGTCAGCCCCAGCATTTT.

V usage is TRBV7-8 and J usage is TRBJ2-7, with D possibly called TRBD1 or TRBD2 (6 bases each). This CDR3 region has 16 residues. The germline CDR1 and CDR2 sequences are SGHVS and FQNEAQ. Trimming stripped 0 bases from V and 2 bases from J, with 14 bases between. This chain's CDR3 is CASSLALGGGPYEQYF. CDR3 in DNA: TGTGCCAGCAGCTTAGCGCTCGGTGGGGGGCCCTACGAGCAGTACTTC.

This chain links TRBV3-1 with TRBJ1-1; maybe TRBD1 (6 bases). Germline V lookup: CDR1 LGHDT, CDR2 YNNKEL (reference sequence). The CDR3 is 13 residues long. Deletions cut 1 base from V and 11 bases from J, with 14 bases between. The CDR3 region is CASSQGYAGAAFF. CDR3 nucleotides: TGTGCCAGCAGCCAAGGATACGCAGGGGCCGCTTTCTTT.

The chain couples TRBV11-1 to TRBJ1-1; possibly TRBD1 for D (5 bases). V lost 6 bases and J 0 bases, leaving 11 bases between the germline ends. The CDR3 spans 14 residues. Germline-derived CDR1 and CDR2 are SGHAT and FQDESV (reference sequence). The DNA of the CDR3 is TGTGCCAGCAGTACGACAGCGATGAACACTGAAGCTTTCTTT. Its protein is CASSTTAMNTEAFF.

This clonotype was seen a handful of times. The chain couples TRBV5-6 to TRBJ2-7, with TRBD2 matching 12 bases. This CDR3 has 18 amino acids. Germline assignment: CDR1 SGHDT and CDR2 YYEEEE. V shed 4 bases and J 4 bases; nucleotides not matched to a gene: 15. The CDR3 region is CASSLRTSGIPKGYEQYF. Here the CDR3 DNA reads TGTGCCAGCAGCCTGCGGACTAGCGGGATACCCAAGGGGTACGAGCAGTACTTC. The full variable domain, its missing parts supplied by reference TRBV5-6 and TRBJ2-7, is DAGVTQSPTHLIKTRGQQVTLRCSPKSGHDTVSWYQQALGQGPQFIFQYYEEEERQRGNFPDRFSGHQFPNYSSELNVNALLLGDSALYLCASSLRTSGIPKGYEQYFGPGTRLTVT.

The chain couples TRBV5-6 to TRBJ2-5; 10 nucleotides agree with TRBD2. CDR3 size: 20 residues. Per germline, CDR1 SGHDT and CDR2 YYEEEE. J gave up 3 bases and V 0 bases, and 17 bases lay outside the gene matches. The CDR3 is CASSLVLAGDHAQVKETQYF. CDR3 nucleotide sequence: TGTGCCAGCAGCTTGGTGCTAGCGGGAGACCACGCGCAAGTTAAAGAGACCCAGTACTTC.

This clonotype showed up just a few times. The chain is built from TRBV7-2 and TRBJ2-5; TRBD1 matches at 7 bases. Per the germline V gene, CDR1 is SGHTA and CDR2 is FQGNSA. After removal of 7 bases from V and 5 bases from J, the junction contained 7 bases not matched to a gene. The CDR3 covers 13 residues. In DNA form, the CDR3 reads TGTGCCAGCACCTTTAGGGGGCAGGAGACCCAGTACTTC. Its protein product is CASTFRGQETQYF.

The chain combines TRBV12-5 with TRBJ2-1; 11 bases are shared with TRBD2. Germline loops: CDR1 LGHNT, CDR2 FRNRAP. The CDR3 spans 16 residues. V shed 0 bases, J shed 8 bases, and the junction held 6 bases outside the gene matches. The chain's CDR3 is CASGLVLAGLADEQFF. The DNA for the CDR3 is TGTGCTAGTGGTTTGGTACTTGCGGGACTAGCGGATGAGCAGTTCTTC.

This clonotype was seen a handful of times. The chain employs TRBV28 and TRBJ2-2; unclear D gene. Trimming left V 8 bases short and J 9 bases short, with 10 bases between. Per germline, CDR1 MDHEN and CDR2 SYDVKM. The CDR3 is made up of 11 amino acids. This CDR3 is CASRTYRELFF. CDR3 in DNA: TGTGCCAGCCGGACCTACAGGGAGCTGTTTTTT. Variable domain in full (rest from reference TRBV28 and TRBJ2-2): DVKVTQSSRYLVKRTGEKVFLECVQDMDHENMFWYRQDPGLGLRLIYFSYDVKMKEKGDIPEGYSVSREKKERFSLILESASTNQTSMYLCASRTYRELFFGEGSRLTVL.

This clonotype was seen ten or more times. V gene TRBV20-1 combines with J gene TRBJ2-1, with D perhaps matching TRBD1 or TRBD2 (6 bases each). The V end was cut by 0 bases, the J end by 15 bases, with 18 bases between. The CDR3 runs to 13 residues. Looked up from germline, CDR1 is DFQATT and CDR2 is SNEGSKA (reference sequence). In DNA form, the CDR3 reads TGCAGTGCTAGAGATGCAGGGGAGGAACAGCCGTTCTTC. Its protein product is CSARDAGEEQPFF.

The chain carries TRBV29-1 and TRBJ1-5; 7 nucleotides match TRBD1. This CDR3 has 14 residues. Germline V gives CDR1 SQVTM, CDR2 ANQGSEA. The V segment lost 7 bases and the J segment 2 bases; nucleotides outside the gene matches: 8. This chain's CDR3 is CSAKTGSGNQPQHF. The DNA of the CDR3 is TGCAGCGCCAAGACAGGGAGCGGCAATCAGCCCCAGCATTTT.